This T cell receptor (beta chain) was profiled in a study of STAT3 mutations in large granular lymphocyte leukemia. CDR1 is MNHEY, CDR2 SMNVEV, per germline (reference sequence). The CDR3 covers 13 residues. With 3 bases removed from V and 5 bases from J, the gap between germline ends came to 11 bases. Comments on this clone: Antigen: not known.

Measured with immunoSEQ multiplex PCR; TCRdb has only the in-frame clones, and not every one. The sample shows 9,500 to 13,000 clones, approximately 50% of them seen only once. Study results and limitations: Treatment regimens differed across patients between samplings. Every T-LGLL patient had at least one immunodominant TCRbeta clonotype.

The specimen was peripheral blood mononuclear cells. This rearrangement joins TRBV27 to TRBJ2-7; either TRBD1 or TRBD2 may supply D (6 bases each). This receptor was identified in a boy younger than 18 with T-cell large granular lymphocyte leukemia. Some clones in this sample may be carry-over from other donors' samples. The CDR3 protein is CASSFEGGHEQYF. CDR3 bases: TGTGCCAGCAGTTTTGAGGGGGGCCACGAGCAGTACTTC.